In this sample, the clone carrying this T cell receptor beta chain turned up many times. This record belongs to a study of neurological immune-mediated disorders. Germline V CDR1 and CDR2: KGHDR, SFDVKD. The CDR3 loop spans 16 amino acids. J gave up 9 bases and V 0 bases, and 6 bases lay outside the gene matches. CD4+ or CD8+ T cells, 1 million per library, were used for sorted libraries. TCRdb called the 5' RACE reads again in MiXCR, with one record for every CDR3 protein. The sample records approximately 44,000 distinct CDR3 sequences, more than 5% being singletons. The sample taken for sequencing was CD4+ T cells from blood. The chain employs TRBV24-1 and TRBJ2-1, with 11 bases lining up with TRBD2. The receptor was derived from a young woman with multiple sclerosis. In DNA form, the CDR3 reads TGTGCCACCAGTGATTTGACACTAGCGGGAGCAAGTGAGCAGTTCTTC. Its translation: CATSDLTLAGASEQFF.